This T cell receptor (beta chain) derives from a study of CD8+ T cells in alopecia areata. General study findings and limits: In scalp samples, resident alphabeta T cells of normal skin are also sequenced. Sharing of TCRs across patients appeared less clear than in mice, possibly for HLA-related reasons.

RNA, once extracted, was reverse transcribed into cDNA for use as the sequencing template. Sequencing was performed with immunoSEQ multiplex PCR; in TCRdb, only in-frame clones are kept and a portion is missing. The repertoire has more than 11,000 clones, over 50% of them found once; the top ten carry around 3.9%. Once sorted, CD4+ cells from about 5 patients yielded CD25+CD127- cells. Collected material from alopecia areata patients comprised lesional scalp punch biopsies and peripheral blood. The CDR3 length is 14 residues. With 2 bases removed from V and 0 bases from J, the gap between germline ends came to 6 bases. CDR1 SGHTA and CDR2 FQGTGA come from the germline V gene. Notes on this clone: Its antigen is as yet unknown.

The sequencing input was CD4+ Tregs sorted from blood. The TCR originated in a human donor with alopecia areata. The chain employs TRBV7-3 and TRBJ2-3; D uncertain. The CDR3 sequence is CASSLVGSTDTQYF. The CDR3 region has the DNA TGTGCCAGCAGCTTAGTGGGGAGCACAGATACGCAGTATTTT.